These 29 T cell receptor beta chains came from one sample sequenced in a study of breast tumors, draining lymph nodes, adjacent tissues. Axillary draining lymph nodes of breast cancer patients supplied the node samples. TCRdb ran MiXCR on the multiplex PCR reads and lists one entry per CDR3 protein. Of 200,000 to 250,000 distinct CDR3 sequences listed, approximately 36% are singletons. Sequencing used axillary lymph node tissue. All receptors derive from a female donor with breast cancer. Some clones in this sample may be carry-over from other donors' samples.

Ten or more counts support this clonotype. The J gene is TRBJ2-3, the V gene TRBV30, with 8 bases matching TRBD1. Germline values: CDR1 GTSNPN, CDR2 SVGIG (reference sequence). The junction had 7 bases not matched to a gene; V was cut back by 7 bases and J by 7 bases. The CDR3 totals 12 residues. CDR3 nucleotides: TGTGCCTTGGACAGGGTCTCGAATACGCAGTATTTT. Amino acid sequence: CALDRVSNTQYF.

This clonotype was found many times. This chain links TRBV20-1 with TRBJ2-6; D call uncertain. V dropped 3 bases and J dropped 1 base, with 4 bases sitting between them. The germline gives CDR1 DFQATT, CDR2 SNEGSKA (reference sequence). This CDR3 has 13 amino acids. CDR3 nucleotide sequence: TGCAGTGCTAGTCTATCTGGGGCCAACGTCCTGACTTTC. Amino acid sequence: CSASLSGANVLTF.

This clonotype was observed at least ten times. The gene calls are TRBV24-1 and TRBJ2-5; 7 bases align to TRBD1. Losses at the gene ends were 3 bases for V and 2 bases for J; bases not matched to a gene: 5. Looked up from germline, CDR1 is KGHDR and CDR2 is SFDVKD. This CDR3 region has 15 residues. CDR3 residues: CATSDIGRGQETQYF. The DNA for the CDR3 is TGTGCCACCAGTGATATCGGCAGGGGGCAAGAGACCCAGTACTTC.

This clonotype was detected only a few times. The rearrangement joins TRBV10-2 to TRBJ2-3; 15 bases are a match to TRBD2. V lost 6 bases to trimming and J lost 2 bases; unmatched junction nucleotides: 6. The CDR3 runs to 17 residues. The V gene's germline CDR1 is WSHSY and CDR2 SAAADI. The CDR3 loop is CASSGGLAGGATDTQYF. CDR3 coding DNA: TGCGCCAGCAGCGGGGGACTAGCGGGGGGAGCCACAGATACGCAGTATTTT.

This clonotype has a count of ten or more. The chain employs TRBV3-1 and TRBJ2-3; perhaps TRBD2 as D (5 bases). The V gene lost 6 bases and the J gene lost 0 bases, with 13 bases spanning the gap. CDR1 LGHDT and CDR2 YNNKEL come from the germline V gene (reference sequence). This CDR3 is built from 15 residues. The CDR3 here is CASRLQLASTDTQYF. CDR3 DNA: TGTGCCAGCAGGTTACAGCTAGCTAGCACAGATACGCAGTATTTT.

Comments on this clonotype: This clone may be a read error of a much larger clone one base away. The V call is TRBV11-2, the J call TRBJ2-1; D not certain. The CDR3 runs 12 residues. Germline loops: CDR1 SGHAT, CDR2 FQNNGV. The CDR3 reads CASSLANNAQFF. The CDR3 coding sequence is TGTGCCAGCAGCTTAGCCAACAATGCGCAGTTCTTC.

This clonotype was counted a few times. The chain couples TRBV19 to TRBJ1-4, with 7 bases fitting TRBD1. The J call may not be correct, given that the DNA end is closer to TRBJ1-1. Germline loops: CDR1 LNHDA, CDR2 SQIVND (reference sequence). There are 13 residues in the CDR3. The CDR3 bases are TGTGCCAGTAGTATCCAGGGGGTGACTGAAGCTTTCTTT. Translating it yields CASSIQGVTEAFF.

The rearrangement links TRBV6-6 to TRBJ2-3; weak D call: TRBD2 (6 bases). From germline, CDR1 is MNHNY and CDR2 SVGAGI (reference sequence). This CDR3 has 15 amino acids. V gave up 6 bases and J gave up 4 bases, with 17 bases separating them. CDR3 residues: CASRPGTGGSDTQYF. The CDR3 DNA follows: TGTGCCAGCAGGCCCGGGACTGGAGGTTCAGATACGCAGTATTTT.

This clonotype appeared a single time. The chain is built from TRBV7-9 and TRBJ2-3, with 15 bases aligning to TRBD2. With V trimmed by 0 bases and J by 4 bases, 8 bases remained unmatched. The CDR3 is 19 residues long. Germline CDR1 is SEHNR and CDR2 is FQNEAQ (reference sequence). DNA for the CDR3: TGTGCCAGCAGCTTAGCGCGGGGGGGACTAGCGGGGGGATCAGATACGCAGTATTTT. Translation gives CASSLARGGLAGGSDTQYF.

This clonotype was seen at least ten times. This chain joins TRBV19 and TRBJ2-2; 7 nucleotides align to TRBD2. The V gene's germline CDR1 is LNHDA and CDR2 SQIVND (reference sequence). V lost 3 bases and J lost 1; bases outside the gene matches: 8. The CDR3 sequence is 17 residues long. The CDR3 DNA reads TGTGCCAGTAGTATGGCCGGGGGGAGAATGAACACCGGGGAGCTGTTTTTT. Protein product: CASSMAGGRMNTGELFF.

This clonotype was observed many times. In DNA form, the CDR3 reads TGTGCCAGCAGCTTGGGACAGGGCTCCTCACCCCTCCACTTT. As protein: CASSLGQGSSPLHF. This rearrangement joins TRBV11-2 to TRBJ1-6; 9 positions match TRBD1. Germline trimming cut 3 bases from V and 10 bases from J; bases unmatched to any gene: 4. CDR3 length: 14 amino acids. Germline assignment: CDR1 SGHAT and CDR2 FQNNGV. Based on the CDR3 plus reference TRBV11-2 and TRBJ1-6, the full variable domain is EAGVAQSPRYKIIEKRQSVAFWCNPISGHATLYWYQQILGQGPKLLIQFQNNGVVDDSQLPKDRFSAERLKGVDSTLKIQPAKLEDSAVYLCASSLGQGSSPLHFGNGTRLTVT.

The chain joins TRBV5-1 to TRBJ2-5; 12 bases map to TRBD2. V shed 3 bases and J 5 bases; nucleotides not matched to a gene: 5. Per the germline V gene, CDR1 is SGHRS and CDR2 is YFSETQ. The CDR3 totals 15 residues. The CDR3 DNA sequence: TGCGCCAGCAGCTCTTGGACTAGCGGGAAGGAGACCCAGTACTTC. This encodes CASSSWTSGKETQYF.

The table lists this clonotype with many counts. The V gene is TRBV11-2, the J gene TRBJ1-4; the D is unclear. The CDR3 contains 12 residues. The ends were cut back, 6 bases at V and 7 bases at J, with 9 bases in the middle. Germline V lookup: CDR1 SGHAT, CDR2 FQNNGV. CDR3 bases: TGTGCCAGCAGGGGGTTAGGTGAAAAACTGTTTTTT. Its translation: CASRGLGEKLFF.

This clonotype was seen a handful of times. A read error is possible here, since a much larger clone lies one base away. The CDR3 does not end in the conserved phenylalanine or tryptophan, so this is likely a read error. The rearrangement joins TRBV9 to TRBJ1-2; TRBD1 aligns across 8 bases. The CDR3 is made up of 13 amino acids. Germline lookup yields CDR1 SGDLS and CDR2 YYNGEE. V dropped 4 bases and J dropped 8; count of bases not matched to a gene: 7. The CDR3 here is CASSPRTGFGYTS. CDR3 coding DNA: TGTGCCAGCAGCCCCCGGACAGGGTTCGGCTACACCTCC.

In nucleotides, the CDR3 is TGTGCCACCAGCAGACGGGACAGGACCTCGAACACCGGGGAGCTGTTTTTT. It codes for CATSRRDRTSNTGELFF. This chain uses TRBV15 with TRBJ2-2; 8 bases are a match to TRBD1. The V and J ends lost 2 bases and 0 bases, in that order; junction bases with no gene match: 5. This CDR3 contains 17 residues. Germline CDR1 LNHNV, CDR2 YYDKDF (reference sequence).

This clonotype was seen ten or more times. CDR3 in amino acids: CASSLDRTGGRLFF. In nucleotides, the CDR3 is TGTGCCAGCAGCTTAGACCGGACAGGGGGAAGACTGTTTTTT. The chain combines TRBV7-2 with TRBJ1-4; 10 bases line up with TRBD1. The CDR3 extends over 14 amino acids. Trimming cost V 1 base and J 13 bases; bases outside gene matches: 6. Germline lookup yields CDR1 SGHTA and CDR2 FQGNSA.

This clonotype was seen repeatedly, ten times or more. The CDR3 nucleotides read TGCGCCAGCAGCTTGGACACCGGCTCTGGGGCCAACGTCCTGACTTTC. Its translation: CASSLDTGSGANVLTF. The V call is TRBV5-1, the J call TRBJ2-6, with D unresolved. V lost 0 bases, J lost 0 bases, and 7 bases lay in between. CDR3 length: 16 amino acids. Germline V lookup: CDR1 SGHRS, CDR2 YFSETQ.

This clonotype was seen ten or more times. The chain joins TRBV10-1 to TRBJ1-4, with D hard to call. The CDR3 extends over 13 amino acids. CDR1 WNHNN and CDR2 SYGVQD come from the germline V gene (reference sequence). Deletions cut 4 bases from V and 7 bases from J, with 10 bases between. As DNA, the CDR3 is TGCGCCAGCAGTGGAAATTTGGGTGAAAAACTGTTTTTT. Encoded protein: CASSGNLGEKLFF.

The chain combines TRBV5-1 with TRBJ2-1; TRBD1 aligns across 7 bases. The germline CDR1 and CDR2 sequences are SGHRS and YFSETQ. The V gene end was trimmed by 4 bases and the J gene end by 4 bases; junction bases not matched to a gene: 11. CDR3 length: 16 residues. DNA for the CDR3: TGCGCCAGCAGCCCAAGACCCGGGACAGATTACAATGAGCAGTTCTTC. Protein: CASSPRPGTDYNEQFF. The entire variable domain, with the rest obtained from reference TRBV5-1 and TRBJ2-1, is as follows: KAGVTQTPRYLIKTRGQQVTLSCSPISGHRSVSWYQQTPGQGLQFLFEYFSETQRNKGNFPGRFSGRQFSNSRSEMNVSTLELGDSALYLCASSPRPGTDYNEQFFGPGTRLTVL.

The table lists this clonotype with many counts. This chain connects TRBV5-1 to TRBJ2-7; 10 bases align to TRBD2. There are 17 residues in the CDR3. V was clipped by 4 bases and J by 0 bases; unmatched bases: 10. Germline CDR1 SGHRS, CDR2 YFSETQ. For the CDR3, the DNA is TGCGCCAGCAGCCCAAGACTAGCGGGTATTCCCTCCTACGAGCAGTACTTC. Its translation is CASSPRLAGIPSYEQYF. Together with reference TRBV5-1 and TRBJ2-7, the CDR3 gives the full variable domain: KAGVTQTPRYLIKTRGQQVTLSCSPISGHRSVSWYQQTPGQGLQFLFEYFSETQRNKGNFPGRFSGRQFSNSRSEMNVSTLELGDSALYLCASSPRLAGIPSYEQYFGPGTRLTVT.

This clonotype has ten or more counts. The chain links TRBV4-1 to TRBJ1-5; TRBD1 matches 7 bases. Germline V gene sequence: CDR1 MGHRA, CDR2 YSYEKL. J gave up 7 bases and V 3 bases, and 9 bases lay outside the gene matches. CDR3 length: 15 amino acids. The CDR3 protein is CASSHRQGDGQPQHF. For the CDR3, the DNA is TGCGCCAGCAGCCACCGACAGGGAGACGGGCAGCCCCAGCATTTT.

The chain couples TRBV5-4 to TRBJ2-3; D gene ambiguous. V gave up 4 bases and J gave up 2 bases, with 8 bases separating them. From germline, CDR1 is SGHNT and CDR2 YYREEE (reference sequence). This CDR3 spans 13 amino acids. The CDR3 loop is CASSRTATDTQYF. The CDR3 nucleotides are TGTGCCAGCAGCCGGACGGCCACAGATACGCAGTATTTT. Filled out from reference TRBV5-4 and TRBJ2-3, the complete variable domain reads ETGVTQSPTHLIKTRGQQVTLRCSSQSGHNTVSWYQQALGQGPQFIFQYYREEENGRGNFPPRFSGLQFPNYSSELNVNALELDDSALYLCASSRTATDTQYFGPGTRLTVL.

This chain joins TRBV19 and TRBJ2-1; 8 nucleotides align to TRBD1. After removal of 3 bases from V and 4 bases from J, the junction contained 5 bases not matched to a gene. The CDR3 consists of 15 residues. Germline V CDR1 and CDR2: LNHDA, SQIVND (reference sequence). This CDR3 reads CASSMGQEVYNEQFF. CDR3 nucleotide sequence: TGTGCCAGTAGTATGGGACAGGAAGTATACAATGAGCAGTTCTTC. The full variable domain, completed using reference TRBV19 and TRBJ2-1, is DGGITQSPKYLFRKEGQNVTLSCEQNLNHDAMYWYRQDPGQGLRLIYYSQIVNDFQKGDIAEGYSVSREKKESFPLTVTSAQKNPTAFYLCASSMGQEVYNEQFFGPGTRLTVL.

The chain couples TRBV29-1 to TRBJ1-2; maybe TRBD1 (6 bases). CDR1 SQVTM and CDR2 ANQGSEA come from the germline V gene. Trimming stripped 3 bases from V and 0 bases from J, with 11 bases between. CDR3 length equals 14 residues. CDR3 bases: TGCAGCGTTGACAGGACAGCCACTAACTATGGCTACACCTTC. As protein: CSVDRTATNYGYTF.

This clonotype was seen a few times. The chain recombines TRBV10-1 with TRBJ2-1; 7 bases fit TRBD1. Germline V lookup: CDR1 WNHNN, CDR2 SYGVQD (reference sequence). Trimming at V came to 6 bases and at J to 10 bases, leaving 6 bases not matched to a gene. This CDR3 has 12 amino acids. The CDR3 loop is CASSARGSEQFF. The DNA for the CDR3 is TGCGCCAGCAGCGCCAGGGGGTCCGAGCAGTTCTTC.

In its sample, this clonotype was seen many times. This sequence joins TRBV19 and TRBJ1-5; TRBD1 matches at 7 bases. With 0 bases clipped from V and 7 bases from J, the junction kept 6 bases outside the gene matches. CDR3 length: 15 amino acids. The germline V gene has CDR1 LNHDA and CDR2 SQIVND (reference sequence). CDR3 sequence reads: CASSIDSGGKQPQHF. CDR3 nucleotide sequence: TGTGCCAGTAGTATAGATTCAGGGGGAAAGCAGCCCCAGCATTTT.

This clonotype appeared many times. With a much larger clone just one base away, this may be a read error. The V and J genes are TRBV14 and TRBJ2-5, with 11 bases fitting TRBD2. This CDR3 has 15 amino acids. Germline assignment: CDR1 SGHDN and CDR2 FVKESK. This CDR3 reads CASSRLAGLGETPYF. The CDR3 region has the DNA TGTGCCAGCAGCAGACTAGCGGGATTGGGAGAGACCCCGTACTTC. Full variable domain (missing parts from reference TRBV14 and TRBJ2-5): EAGVTQFPSHSVIEKGQTVTLRCDPISGHDNLYWYRRVMGKEIKFLLHFVKESKQDESGMPNNRFLAERTGGTYSTLKVQPAELEDSGVYFCASSRLAGLGETPYFGPGTRLLVL.

The chain recombines TRBV15 with TRBJ1-2, with D possibly TRBD1 on 5 matching bases. Germline V gene sequence: CDR1 LNHNV, CDR2 YYDKDF (reference sequence). This CDR3 contains 16 residues. V was pared by 3 bases and J by 5 bases, with 19 bases between. CDR3 region: CATSRLEAQGGYGYTF. In nucleotides, the CDR3 is TGTGCCACCAGCAGGTTGGAGGCTCAGGGAGGGTATGGCTACACCTTC.

A word on this clonotype: Germline and junction disagree at one end, which may indicate a read error. The rearrangement links TRBV10-3 to TRBJ1-5, with 7 bases fitting TRBD1. Per the germline V gene, CDR1 is ENHRY and CDR2 is SYGVKD. CDR3 length: 17 amino acids. CDR3 nucleotide sequence: TGTGCCAGCAGTGCTAGTGTAGGACAGGCCATAAATCAGCCCCAGCATTTT. Amino acids: CASSASVGQAINQPQHF.